This T cell receptor beta chain was profiled in a study of blood T cell repertoires in COVID-19. The wider study: From the United States, Italy and Spain came samples of acute and convalescent COVID-19. The cDNA or gDNA used as material had been derived from T cells, B-cell-depleted T cells, or PBMCs.

Original methodology: Estimated nucleated cell counts came from reference gene primer amplification. Method: immunoSEQ multiplex PCR; TCRdb's copy keeps in-frame clones and lacks some. The D gene and trimming were derived from the DNA, and the V and J assignments and clone size from that table. The table includes some 220,000 clones, approximately 80% detected once. The length of the CDR3 is 16 residues. V lost 5 bases and J 4 bases, leaving 15 bases between the germline ends. CDR1 is LNHDA and CDR2 is SQIVND in the germline V gene (reference sequence). Material for sequencing was peripheral blood. This rearrangement joins TRBV19 to TRBJ2-6; TRBD1 might be the D (6 bases). The TCR sequence derives from a human donor in a cohort sampled during active COVID-19. In DNA form, the CDR3 reads TGTGCCAGTAGTGTAGCAGGGGCTATCGGGGCCAACGTCCTGACTTTC. It codes for CASSVAGAIGANVLTF.